The 32 T cell receptor beta chains below come from one sample, sequenced in a study of blood T cell repertoires in COVID-19. The protocol was immunoSEQ multiplex PCR, while the TCRdb copy is restricted to in-frame clones and leaves out a portion. The top ten clones hold around 15% of a sample with approximately 180,000 clones, around 83% of them seen once. The specimen sequenced was PBMCs or T cells enriched from blood (not recorded which). Receptors originate from a man aged 45-65 years who had recovered from COVID-19.

The chain uses TRBV5-1 and TRBJ1-2, with TRBD1 identical over 8 bases. Losses at the gene ends were 4 bases for V and 5 bases for J; bases not matched to a gene: 7. There are 14 residues in the CDR3. In germline, CDR1 is SGHRS, CDR2 YFSETQ. The CDR3 loop reads CASSRGTGVYGYTF. The CDR3 DNA is TGCGCCAGCAGCCGCGGGACAGGTGTGTATGGCTACACCTTC. Complete variable domain (other parts from reference TRBV5-1 and TRBJ1-2): KAGVTQTPRYLIKTRGQQVTLSCSPISGHRSVSWYQQTPGQGLQFLFEYFSETQRNKGNFPGRFSGRQFSNSRSEMNVSTLELGDSALYLCASSRGTGVYGYTFGSGTRLTVV.

The V and J genes are TRBV6-5 and TRBJ2-2; 13 bases map to TRBD2. Germline V lookup: CDR1 MNHEY, CDR2 SVGAGI. Trimming at V came to 6 bases and at J to 8 bases, leaving 3 bases not matched to a gene. The CDR3 contains 14 residues. CDR3 in DNA: TGTGCCAGCAGAACTAGCGGGGGGGGAGGGGAGCTGTTTTTT. Translated, it gives CASRTSGGGGELFF.

The chain joins TRBV23-1 to TRBJ2-5, with TRBD1 matching 9 bases. TRBV23-1 is an ORF; its function is uncertain. The ends lost 2 bases at V and 2 bases at J; junction bases unmatched: 3. The length of the CDR3 is 15 residues. In DNA, the CDR3 is TGCGCCAGCAGTCAAGCGGACAGGGGACAAGAGACCCAGTACTTC. Translated, it gives CASSQADRGQETQYF.

V gene TRBV10-3 combines with J gene TRBJ2-3; 11 bases are a match to TRBD2. Germline CDR1 and CDR2: ENHRY and SYGVKD. The V segment lost 3 bases and the J segment 5 bases; nucleotides outside the gene matches: 7. The CDR3 has 16 amino acids. The CDR3 loop reads CAISDPGTSGGDTQYF. CDR3 in DNA: TGTGCCATCAGTGATCCAGGGACTAGCGGAGGAGATACGCAGTATTTT.

In its sample, this clone was seen once. V is TRBV5-1 and J is TRBJ1-5, with D tentatively TRBD1 (5 bases). The germline V and J ends were trimmed by 0 bases and 5 bases, with 12 bases remaining between them. Germline V gene sequence: CDR1 SGHRS, CDR2 YFSETQ. The length of the CDR3 is 15 residues. The CDR3 DNA reads as TGCGCCAGCAGCTTGGGGGCAGGGAGGGATCAGCCCCAGCATTTT. Translating it yields CASSLGAGRDQPQHF.

The chain recombines TRBV6-2 or TRBV6-3 with TRBJ1-4; maybe TRBD1 (5 bases). This CDR3 has 17 amino acids. V gave up 4 bases and J gave up 0 bases, with 15 bases separating them. Germline values: CDR1 MNHEY, CDR2 SVGEGT. The CDR3 spells CASSFRGTQSTNEKLFF. CDR3 DNA: TGTGCCAGCAGTTTTCGGGGGACCCAATCAACTAATGAAAAACTGTTTTTT.

The gene calls are TRBV6-7 and TRBJ1-2, with 8 bases fitting TRBD1. TRBV6-7 falls under the ORF class, with uncertain function. The J segment lost 2 bases and the V segment lost 9 bases, leaving 14 bases of the junction unmatched. This CDR3 spans 16 amino acids. For the CDR3, the DNA is TGTGCCAGGGTAGGCAGGGGGCCGGAGGACAACTATGGCTACACCTTC. This translates into CARVGRGPEDNYGYTF.

This clone appeared once. The chain couples TRBV13 to TRBJ2-7, with TRBD1 as a possible D gene (5 bases). The V gene lost 5 bases and the J gene lost 6 bases, with 14 bases spanning the gap. From germline, CDR1 is PRHDT and CDR2 FYEKMQ (reference sequence). This CDR3 has 13 amino acids. The CDR3 spells CASSHRGLREQYF. DNA for the CDR3: TGTGCCAGCAGCCATAGGGGCCTCCGCGAGCAGTACTTC.

This clone was seen a few times. V gene TRBV10-3 combines with J gene TRBJ1-1; 7 nucleotides match TRBD1. Germline V gene data show CDR1 as ENHRY and CDR2 as SYGVKD. Germline trimming cut 6 bases from V and 5 bases from J; bases unmatched to any gene: 9. The CDR3 covers 14 residues. The CDR3 nucleotides are TGTGCCATCAGAGTCGACAGGGACACTACTGAAGCTTTCTTT. It yields the protein CAIRVDRDTTEAFF.

The genes are TRBV6-5 and TRBJ1-1; D is unresolved. The germline V and J ends were trimmed by 0 bases and 4 bases, with 6 bases remaining between them. The CDR3 spans 13 residues. The germline V gene has CDR1 MNHEY and CDR2 SVGAGI. The CDR3 sequence: CASSYSRSTEAFF. CDR3 DNA sequence: TGTGCCAGCAGTTACTCACGGAGCACTGAAGCTTTCTTT.

The chain links TRBV25-1 to TRBJ2-7, with 8 positions matching TRBD1. The CDR3 contains 13 residues. The V segment lost 7 bases and the J segment 7 bases; nucleotides outside the gene matches: 9. CDR1 and CDR2 from the germline V gene are MGHDK and SYGVNS. In DNA, the CDR3 is TGTGCCAGCACTAAGACAGGGGTGTTAGAGCAGTACTTC. Amino acid sequence: CASTKTGVLEQYF.

This chain links TRBV30 with TRBJ1-2; weak D call: TRBD1 (6 bases). V was clipped by 4 bases and J by 0 bases, with 12 bases between them. Germline assignment: CDR1 GTSNPN and CDR2 SVGIG (reference sequence). The CDR3 spans 14 residues. The CDR3 spells CAWTGATANYGYTF. The DNA for the CDR3 is TGTGCCTGGACAGGGGCTACAGCTAACTATGGCTACACCTTC.

The J gene is TRBJ2-2, the V gene TRBV4-2; perhaps TRBD1 as D (6 bases). Germline V gene data show CDR1 as LGHNA and CDR2 as YNFKEQ. CDR3 length: 19 amino acids. The V end lost 0 bases, the J end lost 2 bases, and 19 bases lay between the germline ends. CDR3 region: CASSQDSIAAGTNTGELFF. The CDR3 DNA reads TGTGCCAGCAGCCAAGATTCTATAGCCGCAGGGACAAACACCGGGGAGCTGTTTTTT.

This chain links TRBV11-2 with TRBJ1-2; no reliable D call. Trimming took 1 base from V and 6 from J, leaving 12 bases between them. The germline CDR1 and CDR2 sequences are SGHAT and FQNNGV. CDR3 length: 14 amino acids. Here the CDR3 reads CASSLGGLMDGYTF. In DNA, the CDR3 is TGTGCCAGCAGCTTAGGAGGCTTAATGGATGGCTACACCTTC.

The chain carries TRBV3-1 (or the pseudogene TRBV3-2) and TRBJ1-1; a possible D gene is TRBD1 (5 bases). The CDR3 contains 16 residues. Deletions cut 0 bases from V and 4 bases from J, with 15 bases between. Germline assignment: CDR1 LGHDT and CDR2 YNNKEL (reference sequence). The CDR3 loop reads CASSQDAHGGTTEAFF. The CDR3 DNA is TGTGCCAGCAGCCAAGATGCCCACGGGGGTACCACTGAAGCTTTCTTT.

The V call is TRBV15, the J call TRBJ1-5, with TRBD1 identical over 9 bases. Germline loops: CDR1 LNHNV, CDR2 YYDKDF (reference sequence). CDR3 length: 13 residues. Losses at the gene ends were 3 bases for V and 6 bases for J; bases not matched to a gene: 0. The CDR3 sequence: CATSRDRGQPQHF. The CDR3 coding sequence is TGTGCCACCAGCAGGGACAGGGGTCAGCCCCAGCATTTT.

The table lists this clone with a few counts. The rearrangement uses TRBV18 and TRBJ1-1; no clear D. Germline loops: CDR1 KGHSH, CDR2 LQKENI. V lost 1 base to trimming and J lost 3 bases, with 6 bases between them. The CDR3 has 13 amino acids. As DNA, the CDR3 is TGTGCCAGCTCACCACAGGGAGACACTGAAGCTTTCTTT. Its protein product is CASSPQGDTEAFF.

This sequence joins TRBV10-2 and TRBJ2-5; D may be TRBD1 (5 bases). The CDR3 extends over 13 amino acids. Trimming pared 4 bases from V and 9 bases from J, leaving 15 bases between. CDR1 and CDR2 from the germline V gene are WSHSY and SAAADI. CDR3 in amino acids: CASSATAQGAQYF. DNA of the CDR3: TGCGCCAGCAGTGCGACAGCGCAAGGGGCCCAGTACTTC.

This clone was seen only a few times. The chain combines TRBV7-8 with TRBJ1-5, with TRBD1 as a possible D gene (6 bases). In germline, CDR1 is SGHVS, CDR2 FQNEAQ. Trimming removed 5 bases at V and 7 bases at J, with 12 bases between. This CDR3 region has 13 residues. This CDR3 reads CASSRTVQQPQHF. CDR3 DNA sequence: TGTGCCAGCAGCAGGACAGTGCAGCAGCCCCAGCATTTT.

V is TRBV5-1 and J is TRBJ2-1; 8 bases are shared with TRBD1. CDR1 is SGHRS and CDR2 is YFSETQ in the germline V gene. With V trimmed by 5 bases and J by 5 bases, 15 bases remained unmatched. This CDR3 spans 17 amino acids. The chain's CDR3 is CASRWRPTGDADNEQFF. Here the CDR3 DNA reads TGCGCCAGCAGATGGAGACCGACAGGGGATGCGGACAATGAGCAGTTCTTC.

The V call is TRBV7-2, the J call TRBJ1-2, with no clear D. This CDR3 spans 13 amino acids. Germline lookup yields CDR1 SGHTA and CDR2 FQGNSA. V was shortened by 2 bases and J by 4 bases, with 8 bases between the two germline ends. CDR3 in DNA: TGTGCCAGCAGCTTATTGGACTCCTATGGCTACACCTTC. Translating gives CASSLLDSYGYTF.

A single count supports this clone. The chain uses TRBV18 and TRBJ1-1; D is possibly TRBD1 (6 bases). The CDR3 runs 15 residues. The V end was cut by 2 bases, the J end by 4 bases, with 14 bases between. Germline V gene data show CDR1 as KGHSH and CDR2 as LQKENI. The CDR3 region is CASSPVSGAGTEAFF. In DNA form, the CDR3 reads TGTGCCAGCTCACCAGTTTCAGGGGCCGGCACTGAAGCTTTCTTT.

The rearrangement joins TRBV6-1 to TRBJ2-5, with a tentative D call TRBD1 (5 bases). Trimming shortened V by 3 bases and J by 3 bases, and 8 bases separated the two germline ends. The germline V gene has CDR1 MNHNS and CDR2 SASEGT. CDR3 size: 13 residues. The CDR3 DNA sequence: TGTGCCAGCAGTGACAGGGTCGAAGAGACCCAGTACTTC. Protein: CASSDRVEETQYF.

The chain employs TRBV6-5 and TRBJ1-2; the match to TRBD1 covers 7 bases. The CDR3 extends over 15 amino acids. Trimming removed 5 bases from V and 7 bases from J; junction bases left unmatched: 13. Germline-derived CDR1 and CDR2 are MNHEY and SVGAGI. The CDR3 DNA follows: TGTGCCAGCAGTCCCCCAGGGGGATCTTATGGTGGCTACACCTTC. Its translation: CASSPPGGSYGGYTF.

The chain uses TRBV11-2 and TRBJ2-3; 7 positions agree with TRBD1. The CDR3 consists of 16 residues. V was pared by 3 bases and J by 2 bases, with 8 bases of the junction left unmatched. Germline V gene data show CDR1 as SGHAT and CDR2 as FQNNGV. CDR3 sequence reads: CASSLGQLLNTDTQYF. The CDR3 coding sequence is TGTGCCAGCAGCTTGGGACAGCTCCTGAACACAGATACGCAGTATTTT.

The V gene is TRBV5-5, the J gene TRBJ2-3; the D gene is possibly TRBD1 (5 bases). Germline V CDR1 and CDR2: SGHKS, YYEKEE (reference sequence). This CDR3 has 14 amino acids. Trimming removed 4 bases from V and 3 bases from J, with 12 bases in between. CDR3 bases: TGTGCCAGCAGCAGGGCAGGGTCGACAGATACGCAGTATTTT. Protein: CASSRAGSTDTQYF.

The V and J genes are TRBV25-1 and TRBJ2-7; 8 bases are shared with TRBD1. In germline, CDR1 is MGHDK, CDR2 SYGVNS. The J segment lost 6 bases and the V segment lost 6 bases, leaving 1 base of the junction unmatched. The CDR3 runs 11 residues. Here the CDR3 DNA reads TGTGCCAGCAGGACAGGGGTCGAGCAGTACTTC. Translating gives CASRTGVEQYF.

This chain uses TRBV27 with TRBJ1-2; D unresolved. The V end lost 1 base, the J end lost 2 bases, and 11 bases lay between the germline ends. Germline V CDR1 and CDR2: MNHEY, SMNVEV (reference sequence). This CDR3 has 15 residues. The CDR3 reads CASSLFGSVNYGYTF. The DNA of the CDR3 is TGTGCCAGCAGTTTATTCGGGTCTGTGAACTATGGCTACACCTTC.

The V gene is TRBV11-2, the J gene TRBJ1-3, with D perhaps matching TRBD1 (6 bases). Germline V gene data show CDR1 as SGHAT and CDR2 as FQNNGV. There are 16 residues in the CDR3. V gave up 5 bases and J gave up 0 bases, with 14 bases separating them. CDR3 amino acids: CASSDPGHLSGNTIYF. In DNA, the CDR3 is TGTGCCAGCAGCGACCCGGGACATCTCTCTGGAAACACCATATATTTT.

The rearrangement joins TRBV4-1 to TRBJ2-2; 10 nucleotides line up with TRBD1. Trimming at V came to 4 bases and at J to 7 bases, leaving 3 bases not matched to a gene. The germline gives CDR1 MGHRA, CDR2 YSYEKL. CDR3 length: 14 amino acids. CDR3 sequence reads: CASSLGTGDGELFF. The CDR3 nucleotides are TGCGCCAGCAGCCTGGGGACAGGGGACGGGGAGCTGTTTTTT.

The chain combines TRBV5-1 with TRBJ1-5; 7 nucleotides agree with TRBD1. The CDR3 spans 15 residues. The ends lost 0 bases at V and 7 bases at J; junction bases unmatched: 7. The germline gives CDR1 SGHRS, CDR2 YFSETQ. CDR3 region: CASSLGQGVGQPQHF. The CDR3 coding sequence is TGCGCCAGCAGCTTGGGGCAGGGGGTAGGGCAGCCCCAGCATTTT. Supplemented by reference TRBV5-1 and TRBJ1-5, the full variable domain reads KAGVTQTPRYLIKTRGQQVTLSCSPISGHRSVSWYQQTPGQGLQFLFEYFSETQRNKGNFPGRFSGRQFSNSRSEMNVSTLELGDSALYLCASSLGQGVGQPQHFGDGTRLSIL.

The rearrangement links TRBV7-2 to TRBJ2-1; TRBD1 matches at 8 bases. CDR1 is SGHTA, CDR2 FQGNSA, per germline. The CDR3 spans 16 residues. V dropped 7 bases and J dropped 3; count of bases not matched to a gene: 11. CDR3 DNA sequence: TGTGCCAGCACCTCCTTGGGGACAGGAGGCTACAATGAGCAGTTCTTC. This encodes CASTSLGTGGYNEQFF.